This T cell receptor beta chain was found in a study of blood T cells in healthy people across ages. CDR1 and CDR2 from the germline V gene are MNHEY and SVGAGI. The CDR3 is 15 amino acids. V dropped 5 bases and J dropped 7 bases, with 18 bases sitting between them. The authors ran a second PCR of 7 to 11 cycles using a sample-barcoded 5' primer and a J-beta primer mix. TCRdb reprocessed the 5' RACE reads via MiXCR and lists one record per CDR3 protein. The sample holds some 880,000 distinct CDR3 sequences, about 37% seen once. Researchers isolated at least 7 million PBMCs per sample. The sequence came from a young man in good health. The V call is TRBV6-5, the J call TRBJ2-4; D is unclear. The source material was blood. In DNA, the CDR3 is TGTGCCAGCAGTCCCATAGTTGACAAGGGCAACATTCAGTACTTC. It translates to CASSPIVDKGNIQYF.